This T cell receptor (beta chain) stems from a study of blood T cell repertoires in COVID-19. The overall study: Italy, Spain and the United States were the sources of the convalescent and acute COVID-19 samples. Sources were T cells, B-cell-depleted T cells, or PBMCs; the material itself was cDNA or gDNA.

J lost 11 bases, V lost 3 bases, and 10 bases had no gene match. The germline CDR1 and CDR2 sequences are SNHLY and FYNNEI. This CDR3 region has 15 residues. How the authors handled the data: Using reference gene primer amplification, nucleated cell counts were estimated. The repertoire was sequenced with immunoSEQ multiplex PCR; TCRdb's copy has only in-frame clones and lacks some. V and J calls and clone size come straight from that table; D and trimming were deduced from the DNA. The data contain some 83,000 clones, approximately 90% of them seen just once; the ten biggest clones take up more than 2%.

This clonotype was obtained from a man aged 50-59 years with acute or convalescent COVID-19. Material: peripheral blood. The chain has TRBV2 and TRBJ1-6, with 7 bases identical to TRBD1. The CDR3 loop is CASSERRDSRAPLHF. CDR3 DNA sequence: TGTGCCAGCAGTGAGAGACGGGACAGTCGAGCACCCCTCCACTTT.